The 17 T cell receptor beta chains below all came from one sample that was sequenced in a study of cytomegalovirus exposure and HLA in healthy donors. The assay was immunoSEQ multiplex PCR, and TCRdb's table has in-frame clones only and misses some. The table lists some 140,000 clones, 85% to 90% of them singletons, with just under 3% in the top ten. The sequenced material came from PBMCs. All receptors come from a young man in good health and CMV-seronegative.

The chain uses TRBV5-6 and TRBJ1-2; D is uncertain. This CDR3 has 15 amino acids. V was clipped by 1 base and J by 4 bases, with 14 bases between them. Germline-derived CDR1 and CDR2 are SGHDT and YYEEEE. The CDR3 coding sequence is TGTGCCAGCAGCTTGATGTGGGATCGGGGCTATGGCTACACCTTC. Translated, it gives CASSLMWDRGYGYTF.

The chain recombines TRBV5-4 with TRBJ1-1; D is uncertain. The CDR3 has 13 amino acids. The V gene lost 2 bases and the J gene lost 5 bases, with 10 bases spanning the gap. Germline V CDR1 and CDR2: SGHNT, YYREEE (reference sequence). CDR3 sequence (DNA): TGTGCCAGCAGCTTTTTCCGTCCGACTGAAGCTTTCTTT. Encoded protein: CASSFFRPTEAFF.

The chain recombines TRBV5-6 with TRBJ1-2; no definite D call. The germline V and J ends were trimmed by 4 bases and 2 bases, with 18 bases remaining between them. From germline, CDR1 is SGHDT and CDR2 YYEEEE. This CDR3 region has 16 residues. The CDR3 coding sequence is TGTGCCAGCAGCCTATTATCAGAGACTTTAAACTATGGCTACACCTTC. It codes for CASSLLSETLNYGYTF.

CDR3: CASSLGPDNYYEQYF. In DNA, the CDR3 is TGTGCCAGCAGCTTGGGTCCGGACAACTACTACGAGCAGTACTTC. This rearrangement joins TRBV5-8 to TRBJ2-7; weak D call: TRBD1 (5 bases). The CDR3 loop spans 15 amino acids. Deletions cut 0 bases from V and 3 bases from J, with 13 bases between. Germline lookup yields CDR1 SGHTS and CDR2 YDEGEE.

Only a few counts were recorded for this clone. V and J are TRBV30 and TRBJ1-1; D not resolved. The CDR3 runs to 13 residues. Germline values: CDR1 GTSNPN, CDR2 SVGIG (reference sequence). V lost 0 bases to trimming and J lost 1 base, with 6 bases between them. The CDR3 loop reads CAWSVLGNTEAFF. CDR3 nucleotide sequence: TGTGCCTGGAGTGTTCTCGGGAACACTGAAGCTTTCTTT.

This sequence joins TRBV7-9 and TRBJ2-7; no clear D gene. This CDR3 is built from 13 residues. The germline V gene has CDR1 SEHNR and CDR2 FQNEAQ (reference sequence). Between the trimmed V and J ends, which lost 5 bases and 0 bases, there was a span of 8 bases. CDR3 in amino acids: CASSPWASYEQYF. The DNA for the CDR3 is TGTGCCAGCAGCCCGTGGGCCTCCTACGAGCAGTACTTC.

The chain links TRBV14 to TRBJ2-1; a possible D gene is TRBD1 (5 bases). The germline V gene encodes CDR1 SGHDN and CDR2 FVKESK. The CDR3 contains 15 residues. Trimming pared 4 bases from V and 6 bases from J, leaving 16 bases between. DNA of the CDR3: TGTGCCAGCAGCCTACAAGCAGGGTTCGGCAATGAGCAGTTCTTC. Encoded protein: CASSLQAGFGNEQFF.

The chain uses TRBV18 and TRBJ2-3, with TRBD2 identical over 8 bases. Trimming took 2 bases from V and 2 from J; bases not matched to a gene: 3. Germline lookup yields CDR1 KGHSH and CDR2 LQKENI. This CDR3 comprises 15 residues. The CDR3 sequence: CASSPERGSTDTQYF. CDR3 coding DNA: TGTGCCAGCTCACCAGAGCGGGGGTCCACAGATACGCAGTATTTT.

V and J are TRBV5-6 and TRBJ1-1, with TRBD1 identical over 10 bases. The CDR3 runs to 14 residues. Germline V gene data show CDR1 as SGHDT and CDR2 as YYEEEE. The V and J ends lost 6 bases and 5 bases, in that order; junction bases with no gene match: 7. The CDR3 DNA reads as TGTGCCAGCATCCGCGGGACAGGGGTTACTGAAGCTTTCTTT. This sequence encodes CASIRGTGVTEAFF.

This CDR3 is CASSPDLAPGEQFF. CDR3 DNA sequence: TGTGCCAGTAGTCCCGACCTAGCCCCAGGTGAGCAGTTCTTC. The genes are TRBV19 and TRBJ2-1; the D gene is possibly TRBD2 (5 bases). Germline CDR1 is LNHDA and CDR2 is SQIVND (reference sequence). This CDR3 has 14 residues. V was cut by 5 bases and J by 9 bases, with 17 bases left in between. Supplemented by reference TRBV19 and TRBJ2-1, the full variable domain reads DGGITQSPKYLFRKEGQNVTLSCEQNLNHDAMYWYRQDPGQGLRLIYYSQIVNDFQKGDIAEGYSVSREKKESFPLTVTSAQKNPTAFYLCASSPDLAPGEQFFGPGTRLTVL.

The CDR3 nucleotides are TGCGCCAGCAGCTTGGAACAGGGGGGGATCGCAGATACGCAGTATTTT. Its translation: CASSLEQGGIADTQYF. The chain joins TRBV5-1 to TRBJ2-3; perhaps TRBD1 as D (8 bases). Germline V gene data show CDR1 as SGHRS and CDR2 as YFSETQ. This CDR3 has 16 amino acids. The V end lost 0 bases, the J end lost 4 bases, and 15 bases lay between the germline ends.

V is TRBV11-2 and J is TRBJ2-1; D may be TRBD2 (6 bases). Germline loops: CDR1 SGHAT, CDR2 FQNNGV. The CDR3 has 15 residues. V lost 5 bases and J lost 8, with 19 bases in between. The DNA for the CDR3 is TGTGCCAGCAGCCCCGGCGCACTAGCCGCCCATGAGCAGTTCTTC. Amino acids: CASSPGALAAHEQFF.

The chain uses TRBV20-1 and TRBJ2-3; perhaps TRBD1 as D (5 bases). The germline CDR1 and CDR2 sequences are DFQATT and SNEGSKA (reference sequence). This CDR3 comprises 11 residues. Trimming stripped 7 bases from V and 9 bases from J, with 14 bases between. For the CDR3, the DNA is TGCAGTGTTCCAGGGTATGGGACGCAGTATTTT. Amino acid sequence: CSVPGYGTQYF.

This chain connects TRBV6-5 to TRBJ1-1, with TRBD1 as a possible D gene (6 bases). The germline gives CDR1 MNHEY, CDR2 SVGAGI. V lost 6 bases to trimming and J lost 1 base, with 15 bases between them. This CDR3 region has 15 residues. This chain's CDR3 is CASREKTGWNTEAFF. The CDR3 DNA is TGTGCCAGCAGAGAGAAGACAGGCTGGAACACTGAAGCTTTCTTT.

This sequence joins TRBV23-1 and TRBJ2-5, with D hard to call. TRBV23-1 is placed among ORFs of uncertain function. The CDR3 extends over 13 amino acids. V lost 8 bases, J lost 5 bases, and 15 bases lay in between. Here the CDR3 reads CASGIPRWETQYF. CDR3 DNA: TGCGCCAGCGGCATTCCTCGTTGGGAGACCCAGTACTTC.

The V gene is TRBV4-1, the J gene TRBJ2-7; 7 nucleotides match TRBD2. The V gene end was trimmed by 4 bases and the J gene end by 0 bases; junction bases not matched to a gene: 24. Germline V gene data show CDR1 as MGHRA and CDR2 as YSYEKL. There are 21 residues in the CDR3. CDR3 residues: CASSLGRGLSGHTPSSYEQYF. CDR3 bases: TGCGCCAGCAGCCTAGGTAGGGGACTAAGCGGCCATACCCCCTCCTCCTACGAGCAGTACTTC.

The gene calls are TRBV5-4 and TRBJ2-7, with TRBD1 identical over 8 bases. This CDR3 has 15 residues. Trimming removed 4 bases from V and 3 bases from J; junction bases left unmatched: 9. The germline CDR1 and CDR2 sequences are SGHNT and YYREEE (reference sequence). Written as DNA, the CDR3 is TGTGCCAGCAGCGATGTAACAGGGGGGAGCTACGAGCAGTACTTC. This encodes CASSDVTGGSYEQYF.